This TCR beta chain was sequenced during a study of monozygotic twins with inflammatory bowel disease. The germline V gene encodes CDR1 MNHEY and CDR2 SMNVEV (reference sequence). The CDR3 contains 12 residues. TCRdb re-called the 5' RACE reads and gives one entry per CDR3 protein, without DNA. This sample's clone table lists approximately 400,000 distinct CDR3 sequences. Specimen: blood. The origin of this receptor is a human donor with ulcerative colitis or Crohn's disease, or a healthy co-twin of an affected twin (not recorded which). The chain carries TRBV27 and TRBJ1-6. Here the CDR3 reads CASSQLGSPLHF.